This entry lists 28 T cell receptor beta chains sequenced from one sample in a study of T cell repertoires in cytomegalovirus infection. No antigen has been assigned to these receptors. A single record per CDR3 protein comes from TCRdb applying MiXCR to the reads. The sample contains around 900,000 distinct CDR3 sequences, around 32% of which appear only once. This specimen was cultured CD8+ T cells from PBMCs, taken from culture after CMV antigen stimulation. These receptors were taken from a human donor in good health (CMV status not recorded). Some clones in this sample may be carry-over from other donors' samples.

This clonotype appeared a few times. The rearrangement links TRBV6-1 to TRBJ1-3; D is perhaps TRBD1 (5 bases). V was clipped by 3 bases and J by 2 bases, with 11 bases between them. CDR1 is MNHNS and CDR2 is SASEGT in the germline V gene. The CDR3 is 15 amino acids. In nucleotides, the CDR3 is TGTGCCAGCAGTGAGGAGTGGGGGACTGGAAACACCATATATTTT. Translation gives CASSEEWGTGNTIYF.

As concerns this clonotype: No conserved phenylalanine or tryptophan ends this CDR3, so it is likely a read error. It is unclear where the CDR3 begins or ends on the DNA, so no DNA is shown, and the CDR3 is as TCRdb lists it. The chain carries TRBV5-4 and TRBJ1-1; the table assigns TRBD1, which was not confirmed against the DNA. The germline V gene has CDR1 SGHNT and CDR2 YYREEE (reference sequence). The CDR3 contains 11 residues when both ends are counted. This CDR3 is CASSFGPTRDL.

This clonotype was observed a handful of times. The CDR3 nucleotides read TGTGCCAGCAGCTTATTGGCTGGAGGACAGGGTTCCTACAATGAGCAGTTCTTC. It codes for CASSLLAGGQGSYNEQFF. This chain connects TRBV7-6 to TRBJ2-1, with 8 nucleotides matching TRBD1. Germline assignment: CDR1 SGHVS and CDR2 FNYEAQ. This CDR3 has 18 amino acids. V dropped 2 bases and J dropped 1; count of bases not matched to a gene: 10. Full variable domain (outside the CDR3, taken from reference TRBV7-6 and TRBJ2-1): GAGVSQSPRYKVTKRGQDVALRCDPISGHVSLYWYRQALGQGPEFLTYFNYEAQQDKSGLPNDRFSAERPEGSISTLTIQRTEQRDSAMYRCASSLLAGGQGSYNEQFFGPGTRLTVL.

This clonotype was seen a few times. The chain has TRBV27 and TRBJ2-3; 9 positions agree with TRBD1. There are 14 residues in the CDR3. The junction had 3 bases not matched to a gene; V was cut back by 2 bases and J by 6 bases. CDR1 and CDR2 from the germline V gene are MNHEY and SMNVEV (reference sequence). The CDR3, as DNA: TGTGCCAGCAGTTTACCGACAGGGGGGGATACGCAGTATTTT. Protein sequence: CASSLPTGGDTQYF.

This clonotype occurred a few times. The rearrangement uses TRBV6-1 and TRBJ1-5; tentatively, D is TRBD1 (6 bases). Germline loops: CDR1 MNHNS, CDR2 SASEGT. Trimming took off 3 bases at V and 2 bases at J, with 26 bases between the two ends. This CDR3 is built from 20 residues. The CDR3 loop reads CASSEGYGTPALVGNQPQHF. CDR3 DNA: TGTGCCAGCAGTGAGGGATACGGGACACCGGCGTTAGTTGGCAATCAGCCCCAGCATTTT.

This clonotype was detected only a few times. This chain uses TRBV27 with TRBJ2-7; D not resolved. The CDR3 sequence is 11 residues long. Germline CDR1 and CDR2: MNHEY and SMNVEV (reference sequence). The V end lost 8 bases, the J end lost 3 bases, and 8 bases lay between the germline ends. CDR3 bases: TGTGCCAGCGGGTTCATCTACGAGCAGTACGTC. Translated, it gives CASGFIYEQYV.

The chain has TRBV27 and TRBJ1-4; tentative D call: TRBD1 (6 bases). Germline CDR1 reads MNHEY; CDR2 reads SMNVEV (reference sequence). The CDR3 runs to 18 residues. Trimming shortened V by 1 base and J by 1 base, and 16 bases separated the two germline ends. The CDR3 protein is CASSLYGRGSGTNEKLFF. Here the CDR3 DNA reads TGTGCCAGCAGTTTATACGGGAGGGGGAGCGGAACTAATGAAAAACTGTTTTTT.

The V and J genes are TRBV6-1 and TRBJ2-7; D ambiguous. The CDR3 runs to 15 residues. V lost 6 bases, J lost 5 bases, and 20 bases lay in between. Looked up from germline, CDR1 is MNHNS and CDR2 is SASEGT. Written as DNA, the CDR3 is TGTGCCAGCAGCGGCGAGGACCCTAACTTCGACGAGCAGTACTTC. As protein: CASSGEDPNFDEQYF.

This clonotype has at least ten counts. The chain uses TRBV7-8 and TRBJ2-1, with D perhaps matching TRBD1 (6 bases). V lost 1 base and J lost 0, with 28 bases in between. From germline, CDR1 is SGHVS and CDR2 FQNEAQ. The CDR3 runs to 22 residues. The CDR3 region is CASSLVGQIHRTSRSSYNEQFF. The CDR3 bases are TGTGCCAGCAGCTTAGTAGGACAGATACATCGTACCTCAAGGAGCTCCTACAATGAGCAGTTCTTC.

The chain has TRBV29-1 and TRBJ1-1, with a tentative D call TRBD1 (6 bases). Germline V gene data show CDR1 as SQVTM and CDR2 as ANQGSEA. The CDR3 is 13 residues long. Trimming cost V 4 bases and J 5 bases, with 14 bases left between them. The CDR3 coding sequence is TGCAGCGTTGCGGTAAGGGGGTTGACTGAAGCTTTCTTT. This gives the protein CSVAVRGLTEAFF.

The chain recombines TRBV6-1 with TRBJ1-2, with D possibly TRBD1 on 5 matching bases. This CDR3 has 18 amino acids. Germline CDR1 reads MNHNS; CDR2 reads SASEGT. Trimming left V 0 bases short and J 5 bases short, with 22 bases between. CDR3 nucleotide sequence: TGTGCCAGCAGTGAAGCATCCCTCTTACAGGCCATACCTTATGGCTACACCTTC. Translating gives CASSEASLLQAIPYGYTF.

The CDR3 protein is CASSQGGVSSYEQYF. In nucleotides, the CDR3 is TGCGCCAGCAGCCAAGGGGGGGTCTCCTCCTACGAGCAGTACTTC. This rearrangement joins TRBV4-1 to TRBJ2-7, with D maybe TRBD2 (6 bases). CDR1 and CDR2 from the germline V gene are MGHRA and YSYEKL. Trimming took off 1 base at V and 0 bases at J, with 10 bases between the two ends. This CDR3 has 15 residues.

Only a few counts were recorded for this clonotype. The chain recombines TRBV7-9 with TRBJ2-2; no reliable D call. The CDR3 is 14 amino acids. Germline CDR1 SEHNR, CDR2 FQNEAQ (reference sequence). Between the trimmed V and J ends, which lost 2 bases and 4 bases, there was a span of 8 bases. CDR3 in amino acids: CASSLPGTTGELFF. CDR3 nucleotide sequence: TGTGCCAGCAGCTTACCTGGAACCACCGGGGAGCTGTTTTTT.

This chain joins TRBV27 and TRBJ1-2, with D unclear. The CDR3 covers 13 residues. Trimming stripped 2 bases from V and 6 bases from J, with 10 bases between. Germline-derived CDR1 and CDR2 are MNHEY and SMNVEV (reference sequence). This CDR3 reads CASSLTSGNGYTF. The CDR3 DNA is TGTGCCAGCAGTTTAACTTCGGGAAATGGCTACACCTTC.

In its sample, this clonotype was seen many times. The rearrangement uses TRBV12-3 or TRBV12-4 and TRBJ1-2; 7 bases are shared with TRBD1. The trim removed 5 bases at V and 0 bases at J, leaving 12 bases unmatched. The CDR3 covers 17 residues. The CDR3 protein is CASSARQGNLPNYGYTF. CDR3 bases: TGTGCCAGCAGTGCCAGACAGGGAAACCTGCCTAACTATGGCTACACCTTC.

The chain couples TRBV7-9 to TRBJ2-5; D is uncertain. The CDR3 covers 12 residues. The V end was cut by 2 bases, the J end by 4 bases, with 5 bases between. Germline values: CDR1 SEHNR, CDR2 FQNEAQ (reference sequence). CDR3 residues: CASSLTRETQYF. The CDR3 DNA reads TGTGCCAGCAGCTTAACCAGAGAGACCCAGTACTTC.

CDR3 sequence reads: CASTTLWTSAEETQYF. Here the CDR3 DNA reads TGTGCCAGCACCACCCTTTGGACTAGCGCAGAAGAGACCCAGTACTTC. The V and J genes are TRBV6-2 or TRBV6-3 and TRBJ2-5, with 9 bases matching TRBD2. CDR1 is MNHEY, CDR2 SVGEGT, per germline. Trimming removed 7 bases from V and 3 bases from J; junction bases left unmatched: 12. The CDR3 covers 16 residues.

This clonotype was found many times. The rearrangement joins TRBV18 to TRBJ2-7; TRBD1 is a possible D gene (5 bases). V was trimmed by 1 base and J by 3 bases, leaving 22 bases between them. There are 18 residues in the CDR3. CDR1 is KGHSH, CDR2 LQKENI, per germline. The CDR3, as DNA: TGTGCCAGCTCACCACTCTTCGGTGGGGCGAAGGAAATCTACGAGCAGTACTTC. As protein: CASSPLFGGAKEIYEQYF.

The V and J genes are TRBV2 and TRBJ2-3; D is unclear. Germline CDR1 reads SNHLY; CDR2 reads FYNNEI. Trimming left V 3 bases short and J 6 bases short, with 10 bases between. The CDR3 extends over 13 amino acids. Here the CDR3 DNA reads TGTGCCAGCAGTGACCCCGGCCCGGATACGCAGTATTTT. Residues: CASSDPGPDTQYF.

The chain couples TRBV27 to TRBJ1-1, with D possibly being TRBD1 (6 bases). Germline CDR1 and CDR2: MNHEY and SMNVEV (reference sequence). The CDR3 loop spans 13 amino acids. Trimming stripped 7 bases from V and 3 bases from J, with 12 bases between. In DNA, the CDR3 is TGTGCCAGCAAGAAAGGGGGGGACACTGAAGCTTTCTTT. It codes for CASKKGGDTEAFF.

The chain carries TRBV6-2 or TRBV6-3 and TRBJ2-1; TRBD2 is a possible D gene (7 bases). Per the germline V gene, CDR1 is MNHEY and CDR2 is SVGEGT. The CDR3 extends over 13 amino acids. Trimming cost V 11 bases and J 2 bases, with 13 bases left between them. This chain's CDR3 is CAATGGPYNEQFF. CDR3 nucleotides: TGTGCCGCTACGGGGGGCCCCTACAATGAGCAGTTCTTC.

V usage is TRBV4-1 and J usage is TRBJ2-5, with TRBD1 matching 7 bases. V was pared by 1 base and J by 5 bases, with 4 bases of the junction left unmatched. This CDR3 region has 14 residues. Germline values: CDR1 MGHRA, CDR2 YSYEKL. CDR3 protein: CASSQGDSAETQYF. CDR3 sequence (DNA): TGCGCCAGCAGCCAAGGGGACAGCGCTGAGACCCAGTACTTC.

A few counts support this clonotype. CDR3: CASSLGQTPHNSPLHF. CDR3 DNA: TGTGCCAGCAGTTTAGGCCAGACTCCTCATAATTCACCCCTCCACTTT. V is TRBV27 and J is TRBJ1-6; D is undetermined. Germline CDR1 reads MNHEY; CDR2 reads SMNVEV (reference sequence). The CDR3 consists of 16 residues. The ends were cut back, 2 bases at V and 5 bases at J, with 13 bases in the middle.

The V and J genes are TRBV29-1 and TRBJ2-1; D uncertain. Between the trimmed V and J ends, which lost 3 bases and 8 bases, there was a span of 14 bases. Per germline, CDR1 SQVTM and CDR2 ANQGSEA. The CDR3 is 13 residues long. Here the CDR3 reads CSVEGWGFDEQFF. CDR3 sequence (DNA): TGCAGCGTTGAGGGTTGGGGATTCGATGAGCAGTTCTTC.

This clonotype was seen at least ten times. The chain recombines TRBV6-5 with TRBJ2-1; unclear D gene. The CDR3 covers 13 residues. Trimming stripped 2 bases from V and 5 bases from J, with 7 bases between. Germline V gene sequence: CDR1 MNHEY, CDR2 SVGAGI. As DNA, the CDR3 is TGTGCCAGCAGTTACCCGAATAACAATGAGCAGTTCTTC. It yields the protein CASSYPNNNEQFF.

A word on this clonotype: Germline and junction disagree at one end, which may indicate a read error. The V call is TRBV27, the J call TRBJ2-5; D tentatively fits TRBD1 or TRBD2 (5 bases each). The CDR3 loop spans 15 amino acids. The germline CDR1 and CDR2 sequences are MNHEY and SMNVEV (reference sequence). The CDR3 is CASSSGGRDQETQNF. The CDR3 DNA is TGTGCCAGCAGTTCAGGAGGTAGGGACCAAGAGACCCAGAACTTC.

On this clonotype itself: This may stem from a read error, because a much larger clone lies one nucleotide away. This CDR3 reads CASRSGGGPNQPQHF. The CDR3 bases are TGTGCCAGCAGGTCCGGGGGGGGGCCAAACCAGCCCCAGCATTTT. The rearrangement links TRBV12-3 or TRBV12-4 to TRBJ1-5; D may be TRBD1 (6 bases). This CDR3 comprises 15 residues. The V end lost 6 bases, the J end lost 7 bases, and 19 bases lay between the germline ends.

This clonotype was observed a few times. This chain connects TRBV28 to TRBJ2-1; 7 bases are shared with TRBD2. Germline V CDR1 and CDR2: MDHEN, SYDVKM. This CDR3 is 14 amino acids long. Trimming at V came to 5 bases and at J to 8 bases, leaving 9 bases not matched to a gene. The CDR3 loop is CASSPFRGDYEQFF. For the CDR3, the DNA is TGTGCCAGCAGTCCTTTTCGGGGGGATTATGAGCAGTTCTTC. Full variable domain (outside the CDR3, taken from reference TRBV28 and TRBJ2-1): DVKVTQSSRYLVKRTGEKVFLECVQDMDHENMFWYRQDPGLGLRLIYFSYDVKMKEKGDIPEGYSVSREKKERFSLILESASTNQTSMYLCASSPFRGDYEQFFGPGTRLTVL.